Listed here are 15 T cell receptor beta chains from one sample, sequenced in a study of blood T cell repertoires in COVID-19. Here immunoSEQ multiplex PCR was the method, and the copy in TCRdb shows in-frame clones only, minus some. The profile shows some 190,000 clones, around 90% of them singletons. Sequenced input: peripheral blood. The source is a man aged 18 to 30 with active or convalescent COVID-19.

This rearrangement joins TRBV15 to TRBJ1-5; no clear D gene. This CDR3 comprises 13 residues. V lost 5 bases and J 4 bases, leaving 9 bases between the germline ends. CDR1 is LNHNV, CDR2 YYDKDF, per germline (reference sequence). The CDR3 sequence: CATSLPGNQPQHF. CDR3 sequence (DNA): TGTGCCACCAGCTTGCCAGGTAATCAGCCCCAGCATTTT.

The chain uses TRBV6-5 and TRBJ2-1; the match to TRBD2 covers 8 bases. In germline, CDR1 is MNHEY, CDR2 SVGAGI. The CDR3 runs 13 residues. V gave up 6 bases and J gave up 8 bases; unmatched junction bases: 6. The CDR3 DNA is TGTGCCAGCAGACCCACCGGGAGGGATGAGCAGTTCTTC. This encodes CASRPTGRDEQFF.

The chain is built from TRBV9 and TRBJ2-7; 9 bases agree with TRBD2. Germline V gene data show CDR1 as SGDLS and CDR2 as YYNGEE. The J segment lost 6 bases and the V segment lost 4 bases, leaving 14 bases of the junction unmatched. CDR3 length equals 16 residues. Here the CDR3 reads CASSPNLAGEEVEQYF. CDR3 nucleotide sequence: TGTGCCAGCAGCCCAAATTTAGCGGGAGAGGAGGTCGAGCAGTACTTC.

This clone appeared once. CDR3 protein: CASSFQANTGELFF. CDR3 DNA: TGTGCCAGCAGCTTCCAGGCGAACACCGGGGAGCTGTTTTTT. The chain recombines TRBV7-9 with TRBJ2-2; no reliable D call. Trimming pared 3 bases from V and 0 bases from J, leaving 5 bases between. The germline V gene encodes CDR1 SEHNR and CDR2 FQNEAQ (reference sequence). This CDR3 contains 14 residues.

V and J are TRBV7-9 and TRBJ1-6; 8 nucleotides agree with TRBD1. Germline V gene data show CDR1 as SEHNR and CDR2 as FQNEAQ (reference sequence). The V segment lost 4 bases and the J segment 6 bases; nucleotides outside the gene matches: 5. The length of the CDR3 is 15 residues. CDR3 in amino acids: CASSSAGGSNSPLHF. CDR3 coding DNA: TGTGCCAGCAGCTCTGCAGGGGGCAGTAATTCACCCCTCCACTTT.

The rearrangement uses TRBV27 and TRBJ2-1; TRBD2 aligns across 10 bases. J gave up 4 bases and V 3 bases, and 3 bases lay outside the gene matches. The V gene's germline CDR1 is MNHEY and CDR2 SMNVEV (reference sequence). The length of the CDR3 is 15 residues. CDR3 sequence (DNA): TGTGCCAGCAGTTTCGGACTAGCGGTGTACAATGAGCAGTTCTTC. Its protein product is CASSFGLAVYNEQFF.

The DNA for the CDR3 is TGTGCCAGCAGCCCCAGCCTTTGGTTTTCGGGAAGCTCCTACAATGAGCAGTTCTTC. This gives the protein CASSPSLWFSGSSYNEQFF. This rearrangement joins TRBV9 to TRBJ2-1; TRBD2 is a possible D gene (5 bases). Trimming left V 4 bases short and J 0 bases short, with 23 bases between. CDR3 size: 19 residues. Looked up from germline, CDR1 is SGDLS and CDR2 is YYNGEE. Variable domain in full (rest from reference TRBV9 and TRBJ2-1): DSGVTQTPKHLITATGQRVTLRCSPRSGDLSVYWYQQSLDQGLQFLIQYYNGEERAKGNILERFSAQQFPDLHSELNLSSLELGDSALYFCASSPSLWFSGSSYNEQFFGPGTRLTVL.

V is TRBV7-8 and J is TRBJ1-3; D call uncertain. Trimming took off 4 bases at V and 0 bases at J, with 4 bases between the two ends. Germline V gives CDR1 SGHVS, CDR2 FQNEAQ. The CDR3 runs to 13 residues. CDR3 bases: TGTGCCAGCAGCTATTACTCTGGAAACACCATATATTTT. It codes for CASSYYSGNTIYF.

This clone appeared a single time. The chain employs TRBV29-1 and TRBJ1-1; weak D call: TRBD1 (5 bases). Looked up from germline, CDR1 is SQVTM and CDR2 is ANQGSEA. The CDR3 covers 11 residues. Trimming removed 5 bases from V and 4 bases from J, with 8 bases in between. The CDR3 nucleotides are TGCAGCGTTTGGGGGGGCACTGAAGCTTTCTTT. Translating it yields CSVWGGTEAFF.

The genes are TRBV11-2 and TRBJ2-1, with TRBD2 matching 7 bases. Looked up from germline, CDR1 is SGHAT and CDR2 is FQNNGV. The length of the CDR3 is 16 residues. The junction had 10 bases not matched to a gene; V was cut back by 5 bases and J by 3 bases. CDR3 nucleotides: TGTGCCAGCAGCCCCCTCGGGTCTAGCGGCTACAATGAGCAGTTCTTC. This sequence encodes CASSPLGSSGYNEQFF.

The chain recombines TRBV15 with TRBJ2-3; D gene ambiguous. CDR3 length: 15 amino acids. V lost 3 bases to trimming and J lost 7 bases, with 17 bases between them. Looked up from germline, CDR1 is LNHNV and CDR2 is YYDKDF (reference sequence). The CDR3 coding sequence is TGTGCCACCAGCAGGCCCGAGCTAGTCCCGCATACGCAGTATTTT. It translates to CATSRPELVPHTQYF.

This clone was observed once. Here the CDR3 reads CASSRTSGTGQETQYF. CDR3 DNA sequence: TGTGCCAGCAGTCGAACATCCGGGACAGGGCAAGAGACCCAGTACTTC. The chain combines TRBV7-9 with TRBJ2-5; 9 bases match TRBD1. The germline V gene encodes CDR1 SEHNR and CDR2 FQNEAQ (reference sequence). V trimming: 6 bases; J trimming: 2 bases; junction bases outside the gene matches: 10. The CDR3 has 16 amino acids.

This chain links TRBV24-1 with TRBJ2-6; D perhaps matches TRBD1 (5 bases). CDR1 is KGHDR, CDR2 SFDVKD, per germline. The CDR3 runs 20 residues. The V and J ends lost 0 bases and 0 bases respectively, with 17 bases between them. CDR3 sequence reads: CATSDLDDSRTRSGANVLTF. The CDR3 DNA follows: TGTGCCACCAGTGATTTGGATGACAGCCGAACCCGCTCTGGGGCCAACGTCCTGACTTTC.

The chain is built from TRBV4-1 and TRBJ2-2; 10 bases are a match to TRBD2. Germline loops: CDR1 MGHRA, CDR2 YSYEKL. There are 16 residues in the CDR3. Trimming at V came to 0 bases and at J to 8 bases, leaving 6 bases not matched to a gene. CDR3 in amino acids: CASSQEVAGGGGELFF. CDR3 bases: TGCGCCAGCAGCCAAGAGGTAGCGGGAGGCGGTGGGGAGCTGTTTTTT.

The gene calls are TRBV27 and TRBJ2-5; 8 bases align to TRBD1. The CDR3 consists of 16 residues. Germline V gene sequence: CDR1 MNHEY, CDR2 SMNVEV (reference sequence). The J segment lost 5 bases and the V segment lost 3 bases, leaving 11 bases of the junction unmatched. The CDR3 protein is CASSFSGTGLRETQYF. DNA for the CDR3: TGTGCCAGCAGTTTTTCCGGGACAGGCCTTCGGGAGACCCAGTACTTC.